This entry lists 23 T cell receptor beta chains sequenced from one sample in a study of blood T cell repertoires in COVID-19. Using immunoSEQ multiplex PCR, the repertoire was profiled, and TCRdb retains in-frame clones only, with some absent. The data contain 18,000 or so clones, around nine tenths of them singletons. Specimen: peripheral blood. The source is a man in his forties with active COVID-19.

The chain couples TRBV18 to TRBJ2-2, with TRBD2 matching over 9 bases. This CDR3 is built from 16 residues. Germline CDR1 is KGHSH and CDR2 is LQKENI. V gave up 6 bases and J gave up 2 bases; unmatched junction bases: 7. The CDR3 reads CASSPALAGNTGELFF. The DNA for the CDR3 is TGTGCCAGCTCCCCCGCCCTAGCGGGAAACACCGGGGAGCTGTTTTTT.

This rearrangement joins TRBV18 to TRBJ1-3; D ambiguous. V gave up 5 bases and J gave up 1 base, with 12 bases separating them. CDR3 length equals 15 residues. Germline values: CDR1 KGHSH, CDR2 LQKENI. CDR3 sequence: CASSTLADSGNTIYF. In DNA form, the CDR3 reads TGTGCCAGCTCAACCCTGGCAGATTCTGGAAACACCATATATTTT.

This clone has just a few counts. The chain uses TRBV7-9 and TRBJ1-2; D is uncertain. The CDR3 spans 13 residues. The germline V and J ends were trimmed by 5 bases and 8 bases, with 15 bases remaining between them. Per the germline V gene, CDR1 is SEHNR and CDR2 is FQNEAQ (reference sequence). The CDR3 DNA follows: TGTGCCAGCAGCCCCCTGGGCCAAGGAGGCTACACCTTC. Its translation is CASSPLGQGGYTF.

This clone was detected only once. This rearrangement joins TRBV6-5 to TRBJ2-7, with TRBD2 identical over 7 bases. V lost 8 bases and J lost 5; bases outside the gene matches: 3. This CDR3 has 11 amino acids. Germline CDR1 reads MNHEY; CDR2 reads SVGAGI. The CDR3: CASWAGDEQYF. CDR3 sequence (DNA): TGTGCCAGCTGGGCGGGAGACGAGCAGTACTTC.

The genes are TRBV4-3 and TRBJ1-1; 7 nucleotides agree with TRBD1. The CDR3 sequence is 13 residues long. The germline CDR1 and CDR2 sequences are LGHNA and YSLEER. J was trimmed by 8 bases and V by 0 bases; bases with no gene match: 3. The CDR3 DNA follows: TGCGCCAGCAGCCAAGATAGACAGGGCGAAGCTTTCTTT. As protein: CASSQDRQGEAFF.

The V and J genes are TRBV5-4 and TRBJ1-4; TRBD1 matches 9 bases. Trimming at V came to 3 bases and at J to 8 bases, leaving 8 bases not matched to a gene. The germline V gene encodes CDR1 SGHNT and CDR2 YYREEE (reference sequence). CDR3 length: 15 amino acids. The CDR3 reads CASSSTGGAGEKLFF. The DNA for the CDR3 is TGTGCCAGCAGCTCAACAGGGGGCGCGGGAGAAAAACTGTTTTTT.

This chain uses TRBV7-2 with TRBJ2-7; the match to TRBD1 covers 8 bases. V lost 5 bases and J lost 0; bases outside the gene matches: 3. The CDR3 is 14 amino acids. The germline V gene has CDR1 SGHTA and CDR2 FQGNSA. Here the CDR3 reads CASSVDRASYEQYF. Written as DNA, the CDR3 is TGTGCCAGCAGCGTGGACAGGGCCTCCTACGAGCAGTACTTC.

Only a few counts were recorded for this clone. In DNA form, the CDR3 reads TGTGCCAGCAGCTTGTCGGTCGGGGACTGGTCTCTGCAGGCTTTCTTT. This encodes CASSLSVGDWSLQAFF. V gene TRBV5-6 combines with J gene TRBJ1-1; TRBD1 is a possible D gene (5 bases). The V gene's germline CDR1 is SGHDT and CDR2 YYEEEE. The CDR3 spans 16 residues. V shed 1 base and J shed 11 bases, with 24 bases lying between them.

V gene TRBV6-2 or TRBV6-3 combines with J gene TRBJ2-3; 8 bases line up with TRBD2. The CDR3 has 19 amino acids. Germline CDR1 is MNHEY and CDR2 is SVGEGT. Unmatched junction bases numbered 13, after V lost 0 bases and J lost 2 bases. The CDR3 is CASSYSMDREGQPTDTQYF. DNA for the CDR3: TGTGCCAGCAGTTACTCGATGGATCGGGAGGGCCAACCCACAGATACGCAGTATTTT.

CDR3 region: CASSPLDLGNTGELFF. CDR3 in DNA: TGTGCCAGCAGCCCACTAGATTTGGGGAACACCGGGGAGCTGTTTTTT. The V call is TRBV4-2, the J call TRBJ2-2, with D possibly TRBD2 on 5 matching bases. This CDR3 is built from 16 residues. The germline V gene has CDR1 LGHNA and CDR2 YNFKEQ. The ends were cut back, 4 bases at V and 1 base at J, with 13 bases in the middle.

This clone was seen a few times. The chain uses TRBV14 and TRBJ2-7; 7 bases match TRBD1. This CDR3 comprises 13 residues. V gave up 4 bases and J gave up 9 bases; unmatched junction bases: 9. Germline V gene lookup returns CDR1 SGHDN and CDR2 FVKESK. In DNA form, the CDR3 reads TGTGCCAGCAGCCGGATACAGGGGAAGTGGCAGTACTTC. It yields the protein CASSRIQGKWQYF.

The chain is built from TRBV7-2 and TRBJ2-1, with D maybe TRBD2 (6 bases). Per the germline V gene, CDR1 is SGHTA and CDR2 is FQGNSA. This CDR3 has 15 amino acids. Trimming pared 3 bases from V and 2 bases from J, leaving 11 bases between. CDR3 loop: CASSLGGGPYNEQFF. The CDR3 DNA reads TGTGCCAGCAGCTTGGGGGGAGGACCCTACAATGAGCAGTTCTTC. The whole variable domain, filled in from reference TRBV7-2 and TRBJ2-1, reads GAGVSQSPSNKVTEKGKDVELRCDPISGHTALYWYRQSLGQGLEFLIYFQGNSAPDKSGLPSDRFSAERTGGSVSTLTIQRTQQEDSAVYLCASSLGGGPYNEQFFGPGTRLTVL.

The chain links TRBV4-3 to TRBJ1-2; unclear D gene. V dropped 0 bases and J dropped 3 bases, with 11 bases sitting between them. The CDR3 is 15 amino acids. CDR1 is LGHNA, CDR2 YSLEER, per germline. The CDR3: CASSQDDRGYYGYTF. CDR3 DNA sequence: TGCGCCAGCAGCCAAGATGACCGAGGCTACTATGGCTACACCTTC.

CDR3 amino acids: CASSPPLQDEQFF. CDR3 coding DNA: TGTGCCAGCTCACCACCGCTCCAGGATGAGCAGTTCTTC. V gene TRBV18 combines with J gene TRBJ2-1; no clear D. Germline CDR1 is KGHSH and CDR2 is LQKENI. With 0 bases removed from V and 8 bases from J, the gap between germline ends came to 8 bases. The CDR3 has 13 amino acids.

This clone was seen a single time. V usage is TRBV5-1 and J usage is TRBJ2-5; 10 bases match TRBD1. The CDR3 loop spans 16 amino acids. Unmatched junction bases numbered 4, after V lost 0 bases and J lost 2 bases. The germline V gene encodes CDR1 SGHRS and CDR2 YFSETQ. The CDR3 here is CASSLVGDRGQETQYF. CDR3 DNA sequence: TGCGCCAGCAGCTTGGTAGGGGACAGGGGTCAAGAGACCCAGTACTTC.

The chain joins TRBV5-1 to TRBJ2-7; 9 bases agree with TRBD1. CDR3 size: 14 residues. CDR1 SGHRS and CDR2 YFSETQ come from the germline V gene. J lost 4 bases, V lost 3 bases, and 5 bases had no gene match. The CDR3 loop reads CASSSGTGIYEQYF. CDR3 coding DNA: TGCGCCAGCAGCTCCGGGACAGGGATTTACGAGCAGTACTTC. Full variable domain (rest looked up from reference TRBV5-1 and TRBJ2-7): KAGVTQTPRYLIKTRGQQVTLSCSPISGHRSVSWYQQTPGQGLQFLFEYFSETQRNKGNFPGRFSGRQFSNSRSEMNVSTLELGDSALYLCASSSGTGIYEQYFGPGTRLTVT.

The CDR3 bases are TGCGCCAGCCGGGACACCTACGAGCAGTACTTC. Translated, it gives CASRDTYEQYF. The chain uses TRBV10-2 and TRBJ2-7; D might be TRBD1 (6 bases). Trimming pared 8 bases from V and 2 bases from J, leaving 7 bases between. CDR3 length equals 11 residues. Looked up from germline, CDR1 is WSHSY and CDR2 is SAAADI.

The rearrangement uses TRBV20-1 and TRBJ2-7; D remains ambiguous. V was cut by 4 bases and J by 0 bases, with 7 bases left in between. Per the germline V gene, CDR1 is DFQATT and CDR2 is SNEGSKA (reference sequence). The CDR3 consists of 12 residues. CDR3 sequence (DNA): TGCAGTGCTATTGACGGCTCCTACGAGCAGTACTTC. Amino acid sequence: CSAIDGSYEQYF.

The chain carries TRBV5-1 and TRBJ2-1, with D uncertain. With 3 bases removed from V and 6 bases from J, the gap between germline ends came to 19 bases. Germline lookup yields CDR1 SGHRS and CDR2 YFSETQ. The CDR3 contains 16 residues. The CDR3 DNA reads TGCGCCAGCAGCTCTAACCCTGTCGGCGGCGGCAATGAGCAGTTCTTC. Encoded protein: CASSSNPVGGGNEQFF.

The V call is TRBV5-6, the J call TRBJ2-5; possible D gene TRBD1, 5 bases. The CDR3 contains 18 residues. Germline V gene sequence: CDR1 SGHDT, CDR2 YYEEEE. Deletions cut 0 bases from V and 2 bases from J, with 20 bases between. DNA of the CDR3: TGTGCCAGCAGCTTGGTGATGGGTCGACAGTCAAAACAAGAGACCCAGTACTTC. Translated: CASSLVMGRQSKQETQYF.

The rearrangement links TRBV2 to TRBJ2-7; TRBD2 matches at 10 bases. Trimming removed 4 bases from V and 4 bases from J; junction bases left unmatched: 7. Germline CDR1 SNHLY, CDR2 FYNNEI. There are 15 residues in the CDR3. The CDR3 reads CASSGLAGVKYEQYF. As DNA, the CDR3 is TGTGCCAGCAGTGGCCTAGCGGGAGTTAAGTACGAGCAGTACTTC.

This chain links TRBV29-1 with TRBJ2-7; 8 nucleotides align to TRBD2. The V gene's germline CDR1 is SQVTM and CDR2 ANQGSEA. This CDR3 has 14 residues. V dropped 2 bases and J dropped 3; count of bases not matched to a gene: 6. CDR3 bases: TGCAGCGTTGAATCTAGCGGGCACCGCTACGAGCAGTACTTC. This translates into CSVESSGHRYEQYF.

The chain joins TRBV12-3 or TRBV12-4 to TRBJ1-2; D uncertain. The CDR3 covers 13 residues. With 7 bases removed from V and 3 bases from J, the gap between germline ends came to 12 bases. This CDR3 is CASTKSSYYGYTF. The CDR3 nucleotides are TGTGCCAGCACCAAGAGCTCTTACTATGGCTACACCTTC.